This T cell receptor beta chain was documented in a study of regulatory T cells in long-lasting Graves disease (dated by TCRdb to the early 2020s). With respect to the entire study: Patients with newly diagnosed Graves' disease had been on antithyroid drugs for under 3 months. Persistent Graves' disease patients were compared with newly diagnosed Graves' disease patients by peripheral blood TCR sequencing and RNA sequencing. The study was conducted in China and was registered as a clinical trial. TCR sequencing covered some 13 persistent and approximately 20 newly diagnosed Graves' disease patients, around 35 samples in total.

The library was made by multiplex PCR. The sequencer listed for this sample is Illumina HiSeq 4000. TCR beta libraries were built with iRepertoire HTBI primers and Arm-PCR amplification of CDR3 regions. Gel purification was performed on PCR products prior to sequencing. As for how the authors treated the data: Gene usage analysis of CDR3 amino acid clonotypes used the approximately 56 TRBV and more than 13 TRBJ segments found across samples. COPE and FqMerger were used to merge the filtered high-quality paired reads into contigs. BLAST was used to align contigs to the IMGT TRBV, TRBD and TRBJ reference genes, and CDR3 was defined following IMGT. Any clonotype with a frequency above 0.1% was classified as a highly expanded clone. Shannon entropy was used to measure repertoire diversity, and the Gini coefficient was used to measure V-J evenness. Clonotypes shared by more than one individual were considered public. The public reads were run again by TCRdb, first through fastp at Q25 and then through MiXCR, and only productive beta chains were kept. When rows share a CDR3 protein, they turn into one entry using the most common DNA and genes. The V and J calls and clone size are TCRdb's, not the authors'. The sample yields about 440,000 distinct CDR3 sequences; 16% were counted once. In total, the top ten clones hold around 23% of the sample.

Relative to germline, V is 11 bases shorter and J is 7 bases shorter, with 18 bases between their ends. There are 12 amino acids in the CDR3, from cysteine to phenylalanine inclusive. Only CDR3 DNA is held: 36 bases, read in frame from base 1. For CDR1 and CDR2, the germline V gene (reference sequence) lists MNHEY and SMNVEV. Reading the label with the study, this specimen's time point is: newly diagnosed GD, antithyroid drugs for less than 3 months. For both TCR sequencing and RNA sequencing, RNA was extracted from PBMCs in TRIzol. The diagnosis of Graves' disease was made according to American Thyroid Association guidelines. The patients came from an endocrinology department in Xi'an, China. Each patient gave 8.5 to 9.5 milliliters of peripheral blood, collected in an EDTA anticoagulant tube. Ficoll Paque Plus density gradient separation was used to isolate PBMCs, and no additional T cell sorting was done. RNA quality was checked with an Agilent 2100 Bioanalyzer and agarose gel, and concentration with a NanoDrop 2000.

Beyond this particular receptor, the publication reports: Peripheral blood alone was examined, since thyroid tissue, which constituted the primary lesion, could not be accessed. As a limitation, the authors acknowledged that the small sample size may reduce accuracy. Persistent patients shared more public clonotypes among themselves (2,741) than newly diagnosed patients did (nearly 1,000). Preferential use of TRBV28, TRBJ1-2 and TRBJ2-5 was observed in persistent disease, whereas TRBV20-1 and TRBJ2-1 were favored in newly diagnosed disease. Sequencing and analysis were limited to the TCR beta chain. Persistent Graves' disease patients showed lower TCR Shannon entropy and fewer highly expanded clones than newly diagnosed patients, suggesting clonal expansion.

This clonotype was counted many times. Its antigen target is currently unknown. Base-call qualities are not available, and no considerably larger clone is one nucleotide away. This sample was shared with a second study, whose subject was T cells in Graves' hyperthyroidism and ophthalmopathy. Looking at the second paper: Stable Graves' hyperthyroidism was defined as the absence of progression to ophthalmopathy over 18 months of follow-up. Hyperthyroidism patients were aged 18 to 65 years and newly diagnosed, with disease duration of less than 2 months. Patients with uncontrolled infections, other autoimmune diseases, pregnancy or lactation were excluded. Diagnoses were based on clinical symptoms, serum thyroxine and TRAb, thyroid ultrasound and orbital computed tomography. A first-round RT-PCR of the TCR CDR3 used the HTBI primer set with the Qiagen OneStep RT-PCR kit. Most expanded thyroid clonotypes (frequency above 0.001) were also detected in blood, suggesting blood repertoires may reflect thyroid immune responses. In cross-validation, a model built on a 13 V-J signature told ophthalmopathy apart from stable hyperthyroidism with roughly 87% sensitivity and roughly 81% specificity, and in testing the same model reached 80%/75%. During validation, the model predicted progression to ophthalmopathy a median of around 6 months ahead of onset, with around 70% sensitivity and about 75% specificity. A discovery cohort of about a hundred patients, 43 with Graves' ophthalmopathy and 55 to 60 with stable Graves' hyperthyroidism, was used to find distinguishing TCR V-J signatures. Prospective prediction of ophthalmopathy was tested in an independent validation cohort consisting of about 19 hyperthyroidism patients and more than 15 patients who later progressed to ophthalmopathy. The 100 discovery patients were randomly split 7:3 into training and test sets. In several Graves' hyperthyroidism patients, the study also compared T-cell repertoires from thyroid tissue with T-cell repertoires from blood. After blood sampling, hyperthyroidism patients were treated with methimazole at a starting dose of 30 mg daily, and ophthalmopathy patients were treated with high-dose intravenous methylprednisolone. The libraries were constructed in a second round of multiplex PCR and then size-selected and purified. Sequencing of the libraries was done on an Illumina HiSeq2000 using paired-end 100 bp reads. SOAPnuke was used to process the raw data, throwing out any read that contained adapters or uncalled bases, had a mean Phred below 15, or lacked an exact constant-primer or identifier match. High-quality paired reads were merged using COPE v1.2.5, and each unique nucleotide sequence was defined as a clonotype. MiTCR v1.1 was used to align clonotypes to the IMGT TRBV, TRBD and TRBJ reference segments. Analysis was restricted to V-J combinations with a frequency above 0.0001, which covered roughly 99% of repertoires. The TCS score was defined as F50 (clonal expansion) divided by E x V (chaos), with BLOSUM62-based TCRdist calculated between CDR3 peptides within each V-J. Welch's t-statistics and random forest reduced 514 V-J features to some 14, which were used in a naive Bayes classifier (R e1071). No statistical method was used to fix the sample size in advance, and group allocation was not hidden from the investigators. The paper reports TCR Vbeta CDR3 sequencing of roughly 140 peripheral blood samples: 40 or so ophthalmopathy, some 80 hyperthyroidism and approximately 17 progressor patients.

The chain couples TRBV27 to TRBJ2-7; the D segment is perhaps TRBD1 or TRBD2, each sharing 5 matched bases. The sequence derives from a woman aged 18-29 years with Graves disease. Donor details come from another sample of the same person, matched by shared clones. Sequenced here: peripheral blood mononuclear cells (PBMCs), sampled at new diagnosis, from a patient treated with antithyroid drugs. The DNA sequence is given as TGTGCCTCGCGCCGGGGCTCGGGAGAGCAGTACTTC. This translates into CASRRGSGEQYF.